Below are 19 T cell receptor beta chains sequenced from a single sample in a study of blood T cell repertoires in COVID-19. Only in-frame clones appear in the TCRdb table, and some are missing; sequencing was by immunoSEQ multiplex PCR. In the table there are a few hundred thousand clones, approximately 88% of which are singletons. The sample consisted of peripheral blood. The receptors were sampled from a woman aged 35 to 49 who had recovered from COVID-19.

V and J are TRBV3-1 (or the pseudogene TRBV3-2) and TRBJ1-1; 10 bases fit TRBD1. Germline loops: CDR1 LGHDT, CDR2 YNNKEL (reference sequence). CDR3 length: 14 amino acids. The J segment lost 3 bases and the V segment lost 4 bases, leaving 2 bases of the junction unmatched. For the CDR3, the DNA is TGTGCCAGCAGCCCGGGACAGGGGTACACTGAAGCTTTCTTT. Translated, it gives CASSPGQGYTEAFF.

The rearrangement links TRBV27 to TRBJ2-2; no definite D call. Germline V lookup: CDR1 MNHEY, CDR2 SMNVEV (reference sequence). Trimming shortened V by 8 bases and J by 6 bases, and 22 bases separated the two germline ends. This CDR3 contains 16 residues. The CDR3 reads CASGAASRVRAGELFF. The CDR3 nucleotides are TGTGCCAGCGGAGCCGCTTCTCGGGTGCGTGCCGGGGAGCTGTTTTTT.

The chain couples TRBV5-1 to TRBJ2-5; 12 positions agree with TRBD2. Germline lookup yields CDR1 SGHRS and CDR2 YFSETQ. V lost 4 bases to trimming and J lost 4 bases; unmatched junction nucleotides: 5. This CDR3 has 15 residues. CDR3 region: CASSPGTSGLETQYF. In DNA form, the CDR3 reads TGCGCCAGCAGCCCCGGGACTAGCGGGTTAGAGACCCAGTACTTC. The whole variable domain, remainder taken from reference TRBV5-1 and TRBJ2-5, is KAGVTQTPRYLIKTRGQQVTLSCSPISGHRSVSWYQQTPGQGLQFLFEYFSETQRNKGNFPGRFSGRQFSNSRSEMNVSTLELGDSALYLCASSPGTSGLETQYFGPGTRLLVL.

The chain couples TRBV28 to TRBJ1-5; D gene ambiguous. Trimming removed 5 bases at V and 0 bases at J, with 5 bases between. Per the germline V gene, CDR1 is MDHEN and CDR2 is SYDVKM. The CDR3 totals 13 residues. Here the CDR3 DNA reads TGTGCCAGCAGTATCAATAGCAATCAGCCCCAGCATTTT. Translation: CASSINSNQPQHF.

The chain uses TRBV7-9 and TRBJ2-2; 8 nucleotides line up with TRBD2. CDR3 length: 16 residues. The germline V gene has CDR1 SEHNR and CDR2 FQNEAQ (reference sequence). The V gene end was trimmed by 5 bases and the J gene end by 6 bases; junction bases not matched to a gene: 11. CDR3 nucleotide sequence: TGTGCCAGCAGCCATCTTAGCGGGATTCTCGCCGGGGAGCTGTTTTTT. This encodes CASSHLSGILAGELFF.

The chain couples TRBV15 to TRBJ1-3, with no clear D. Trimming removed 1 base at V and 4 bases at J, with 8 bases between. The length of the CDR3 is 14 residues. The germline gives CDR1 LNHNV, CDR2 YYDKDF (reference sequence). CDR3: CATSRATGGNTIYF. CDR3 bases: TGTGCCACCAGCAGAGCGACGGGAGGAAACACCATATATTTT.

This clone was seen at least ten times. V usage is TRBV19 and J usage is TRBJ2-7; 7 nucleotides match TRBD1. The V segment lost 4 bases and the J segment 0 bases; nucleotides outside the gene matches: 6. The CDR3 has 15 residues. Per germline, CDR1 LNHDA and CDR2 SQIVND (reference sequence). CDR3 bases: TGTGCCAGTAGTAAAACAGGGGTTATCTCCTACGAGCAGTACTTC. This codes for CASSKTGVISYEQYF. Full variable domain (missing parts from reference TRBV19 and TRBJ2-7): DGGITQSPKYLFRKEGQNVTLSCEQNLNHDAMYWYRQDPGQGLRLIYYSQIVNDFQKGDIAEGYSVSREKKESFPLTVTSAQKNPTAFYLCASSKTGVISYEQYFGPGTRLTVT.

Concerning this clone itself: The same CDR3 arises from other DNA sequences in this sample as well. V usage is TRBV9 and J usage is TRBJ2-2; D is unresolved. From germline, CDR1 is SGDLS and CDR2 YYNGEE. V lost 2 bases and J 2 bases, leaving 4 bases between the germline ends. The CDR3 is 13 amino acids. As DNA, the CDR3 is TGTGCCAGCAGCGTCGGTAACACCGGGGAGCTGTTTTTT. It encodes CASSVGNTGELFF.

The J gene is TRBJ2-2, the V gene TRBV12-3 or TRBV12-4; no reliable D call. This CDR3 is 12 amino acids long. With 6 bases removed from V and 6 bases from J, the gap between germline ends came to 8 bases. As DNA, the CDR3 is TGTGCCAGCAGCCCAGATTCCGGGGAGCTGTTTTTT. Translation: CASSPDSGELFF.

The chain links TRBV29-1 to TRBJ2-3, with TRBD2 matching 15 bases. V shed 7 bases, J shed 2 bases, and the junction held 13 bases outside the gene matches. Per the germline V gene, CDR1 is SQVTM and CDR2 is ANQGSEA. The CDR3 loop spans 18 amino acids. DNA for the CDR3: TGCAGCGCCGATGGGAGTGGACTAGCGGGAGGGTTCACAGATACGCAGTATTTT. Translating it yields CSADGSGLAGGFTDTQYF.

This sequence joins TRBV30 and TRBJ2-7; possible D gene TRBD2, 5 bases. The germline gives CDR1 GTSNPN, CDR2 SVGIG (reference sequence). CDR3 length: 14 residues. Trimming removed 0 bases from V and 1 base from J, with 10 bases in between. The CDR3 DNA reads as TGTGCCTGGAGTGTAGGTGGGGAGTCCTACGAGCAGTACTTC. It translates to CAWSVGGESYEQYF.

The J gene is TRBJ2-1, the V gene TRBV15, with D perhaps TRBD2 (6 bases). The V gene's germline CDR1 is LNHNV and CDR2 YYDKDF (reference sequence). V gave up 6 bases and J gave up 5 bases, with 17 bases separating them. The CDR3 is 15 residues long. Written as DNA, the CDR3 is TGTGCCACCAGGGCTAGCGTCCCAACAGACAATGAGCAGTTCTTC. The encoded protein is CATRASVPTDNEQFF.

The V gene is TRBV5-4, the J gene TRBJ2-1, with 7 bases that match TRBD1. The germline CDR1 and CDR2 sequences are SGHNT and YYREEE (reference sequence). The ends lost 4 bases at V and 0 bases at J; junction bases unmatched: 16. The CDR3 is 19 residues long. This CDR3 is CASSPAPQGPPGSYNEQFF. CDR3 sequence (DNA): TGTGCCAGCAGCCCTGCTCCACAGGGGCCACCGGGCTCCTACAATGAGCAGTTCTTC.

The chain's CDR3 is CATSRDTGSDEKLFF. The CDR3 coding sequence is TGTGCCACCAGCAGAGATACCGGGAGTGATGAAAAACTGTTTTTT. The chain employs TRBV15 and TRBJ1-4, with D uncertain. Germline V gives CDR1 LNHNV, CDR2 YYDKDF (reference sequence). CDR3 size: 15 residues. The ends were cut back, 0 bases at V and 6 bases at J, with 11 bases in the middle.

The CDR3 nucleotides are TGTGCCAGCAGCGTAGACGGACAGGGGGGCTACACCTTC. Its translation is CASSVDGQGGYTF. The rearrangement joins TRBV9 to TRBJ1-2; 9 bases map to TRBD1. CDR1 is SGDLS and CDR2 is YYNGEE in the germline V gene. V shed 0 bases, J shed 8 bases, and the junction held 2 bases outside the gene matches. This CDR3 contains 13 residues.

This clone appeared a single time. The chain combines TRBV4-1 with TRBJ1-5; possible D gene TRBD1, 5 bases. The CDR3 is 15 residues long. Trimming cost V 1 base and J 1 base, with 8 bases left between them. Per the germline V gene, CDR1 is MGHRA and CDR2 is YSYEKL. This CDR3 reads CASSQADMSNQPQHF. DNA of the CDR3: TGCGCCAGCAGCCAAGCGGACATGAGCAATCAGCCCCAGCATTTT.

The CDR3 loop is CASSLEAADYAEAFF. Written as DNA, the CDR3 is TGTGCCAGCAGTTTAGAGGCGGCAGATTATGCTGAAGCTTTCTTT. The chain joins TRBV27 to TRBJ1-1; unclear D gene. This CDR3 has 15 residues. V was shortened by 2 bases and J by 6 bases, with 16 bases between the two germline ends. Germline V gives CDR1 MNHEY, CDR2 SMNVEV (reference sequence).

This rearrangement joins TRBV14 to TRBJ1-2; D remains unclear. The germline gives CDR1 SGHDN, CDR2 FVKESK. V was clipped by 0 bases and J by 5 bases, with 7 bases between them. The CDR3 sequence is 13 residues long. In DNA form, the CDR3 reads TGTGCCAGCAGCCAAGAGGGCGGGTATGGCTACACCTTC. It is translated as CASSQEGGYGYTF.

The rearrangement links TRBV7-8 to TRBJ1-1; maybe TRBD1 (5 bases). V lost 0 bases and J lost 7, with 15 bases in between. The CDR3 has 15 amino acids. Germline CDR1 SGHVS, CDR2 FQNEAQ. CDR3 bases: TGTGCCAGCAGCTTAGCGATTGCTGGGCAGGGTGAAGCTTTCTTT. Amino acids: CASSLAIAGQGEAFF.